The T cell receptor (beta chain) described here comes from a study of T-cell reconstitution after alpha-beta-depleted transplantation in children. This sample's TCRbeta library carried unique molecular identifier barcodes. TCRdb passed the PCR reads through MiXCR, listing each CDR3 protein once. The table has around 700,000 distinct CDR3 sequences, less than 15% seen once. Ten or more counts support this clonotype. The antigen remains undetermined. Whole-study findings and limits: There were some patients whose high TCRbeta diversity at day 60 came from surviving recipient T cells and thymic progenitors. T-cell counts and diversity were attributed mostly to newly produced T cells one year after transplant. Several hundred expanded graft clones reportedly supplied alpha-beta T cells about two months after transplant.

The germline V and J ends were trimmed by 2 bases and 0 bases, with 10 bases remaining between them. The germline CDR1 and CDR2 sequences are SGDLS and YYNGEE. CDR3 length: 15 amino acids. This rearrangement joins TRBV9 to TRBJ2-3; D is uncertain. This receptor was taken from a girl between 2 and 10 years old with congenital amegakaryocytic thrombocytopenia, due to receive a stem cell transplant. The starting material was PBMCs, obtained before TCRalphabeta/CD19-depleted stem cell transplant. CDR3 sequence: CASSVGLLSTDTQYF. The CDR3 bases are TGTGCCAGCAGCGTCGGGCTCCTTAGCACAGATACGCAGTATTTT. The variable domain in full, completed from reference TRBV9 and TRBJ2-3, reads DSGVTQTPKHLITATGQRVTLRCSPRSGDLSVYWYQQSLDQGLQFLIQYYNGEERAKGNILERFSAQQFPDLHSELNLSSLELGDSALYFCASSVGLLSTDTQYFGPGTRLTVL.